The 15 T cell receptor beta chains below were found in one sample sequenced in a study of CD8 T cells in cerebrospinal fluid in Alzheimer's disease. TCRdb reprocessed the 10x single-cell sequencing reads and keeps a single row for each CDR3 protein, giving no DNA. The table lists about 1,100 distinct CDR3 sequences. The sequencing input was cerebrospinal fluid. These TCRs come from a human donor in good health.

Judged by frequency, this clonotype is medium-sized. CDR3 residues: CASSPLGQTNEKLFF. This chain joins TRBV27 and TRBJ1-4. The length of the CDR3 is 15 residues. The germline V gene has CDR1 MNHEY and CDR2 SMNVEV (reference sequence).

According to its frequency, this clonotype is medium-sized. The V gene is TRBV20-1, the J gene TRBJ1-1. There are 13 residues in the CDR3. Germline CDR1 DFQATT, CDR2 SNEGSKA (reference sequence). CDR3 region: CSARGGGRSVAFF.

Considering frequency, this clonotype is large. V is TRBV20-1 and J is TRBJ2-7; TCRdb reports TRBD2, a call that lacks DNA to check it against. Germline CDR1 DFQATT, CDR2 SNEGSKA (reference sequence). The CDR3 is made up of 14 amino acids. The CDR3 is CSAPDSVRAYEQYF.

Judged by frequency, this clonotype is medium-sized. This CDR3 is CASSSGRAGELFF. J is TRBJ2-2 and V is TRBV6-6. There are 13 residues in the CDR3. From germline, CDR1 is MNHNY and CDR2 SVGAGI (reference sequence).

In terms of frequency, this clonotype is medium-sized. This chain joins TRBV28 and TRBJ1-1. From germline, CDR1 is MDHEN and CDR2 SYDVKM. This CDR3 comprises 14 residues. The CDR3: CASRLGSQNTEAFF. Using reference TRBV28 and TRBJ1-1 for the parts outside the CDR3, the full variable domain is DVKVTQSSRYLVKRTGEKVFLECVQDMDHENMFWYRQDPGLGLRLIYFSYDVKMKEKGDIPEGYSVSREKKERFSLILESASTNQTSMYLCASRLGSQNTEAFFGQGTRLTVV.

This clonotype is called medium-sized based on its frequency. This chain links TRBV7-8 with TRBJ2-5; TCRdb names TRBD1, which stays unverified in the absence of DNA. Germline assignment: CDR1 SGHVS and CDR2 FQNEAQ. The CDR3 sequence is 15 residues long. Here the CDR3 reads CASSLDQGAEETQYF.

The chain combines TRBV7-2 with TRBJ2-7. The germline CDR1 and CDR2 sequences are SGHTA and FQGNSA. The CDR3 runs to 12 residues. CDR3 residues: CASSLNSYEQYF.

This clonotype registers medium-sized (0.01 to 0.1%) by frequency. The chain uses TRBV21-1 and TRBJ1-5; TCRdb returns TRBD1, unconfirmable since there is no DNA. TRBV21-1 is termed a pseudogene. The CDR3 has 19 residues. The CDR3 sequence is CASSIASFWTGVPNQPQHF.

By frequency, this clonotype is large. The J gene is TRBJ1-5, the V gene TRBV12-3 or TRBV12-4; the TRBD1 assignment by TCRdb is unverifiable without DNA. The CDR3 totals 17 residues. The CDR3 loop is CASSPGQGALSNQPQHF.

The chain has TRBV3-1 and TRBJ1-6; the TCRdb call, TRBD1, lacks DNA for checking. The CDR3 is made up of 17 amino acids. The germline V gene encodes CDR1 LGHDT and CDR2 YNNKEL (reference sequence). CDR3 sequence: CASSQDKIPRQGSPLHF.

This clonotype is called large based on its frequency. J is TRBJ2-1 and V is TRBV14. This CDR3 is 12 amino acids long. Germline CDR1 and CDR2: SGHDN and FVKESK. The CDR3 loop reads CASSQIGNEQFF.

Judged by frequency, this clonotype is medium-sized. The chain employs TRBV4-3 and TRBJ2-2. Germline V CDR1 and CDR2: LGHNA, YSLEER. The CDR3 runs 14 residues. This CDR3 is CASSQDINTGELFF.

This clonotype registers medium-sized by frequency. The chain recombines TRBV7-2 with TRBJ2-5. Germline CDR1 is SGHTA and CDR2 is FQGNSA. This CDR3 spans 11 amino acids. This chain's CDR3 is CASSQRQTQYF. Drawing the rest from reference TRBV7-2 and TRBJ2-5, the complete variable domain is GAGVSQSPSNKVTEKGKDVELRCDPISGHTALYWYRQSLGQGLEFLIYFQGNSAPDKSGLPSDRFSAERTGGSVSTLTIQRTQQEDSAVYLCASSQRQTQYFGPGTRLLVL.

This clonotype shows up as medium-sized by frequency. The V call is TRBV27, the J call TRBJ2-1; TCRdb's D call of TRBD1 is untestable without DNA. The germline V gene encodes CDR1 MNHEY and CDR2 SMNVEV (reference sequence). The CDR3 spans 15 residues. CDR3 in amino acids: CASSSGQGKYNEQFF.

This clonotype counts as large by frequency. V and J are TRBV28 and TRBJ2-5; absent DNA, TCRdb's TRBD1 call cannot be checked. Germline CDR1 and CDR2: MDHEN and SYDVKM. The length of the CDR3 is 14 residues. This chain's CDR3 is CAGRKGVVGETQYF.